This T cell receptor (beta chain) was profiled in a study of beta chain features in type 1 diabetes. CDR1 GTSNPN and CDR2 SVGIG come from the germline V gene (reference sequence). V lost 0 bases and J lost 6, with 12 bases in between. The CDR3 runs to 14 residues. A word on this clone: Antigen unknown.

Expressed TCRB transcripts were sequenced, since all the RNA that had been isolated was reverse transcribed. Clones were read by immunoSEQ multiplex PCR, and TCRdb kept only the in-frame ones, dropping some. This sample has around 160,000 clones, with roughly 63% found just once. CD4+ naive, central memory, regulatory and stem cell-like memory cells were sorted via CD45RO/CCR7/CD25/CD127/CD95/CD27. Broader study findings: Equally in patients and controls, shorter templates might have been favored by PCR. Possibly, sequencing cDNA over-represented cells that had high TCR expression levels. All four CD4+ subsets from Type 1 diabetes patients carried moderately but significantly shorter TCRB CDR3s.

This TCR was sampled from a man younger than 45 with type 1 diabetes. The sequenced material came from naive CD4+ T cells from blood. The chain couples TRBV30 to TRBJ2-1; D gene uncertain. The CDR3, as DNA: TGTGCCTGGAGTGTTGGAGCTGGTATCAATGAGCAGTTCTTC. It specifies CAWSVGAGINEQFF.